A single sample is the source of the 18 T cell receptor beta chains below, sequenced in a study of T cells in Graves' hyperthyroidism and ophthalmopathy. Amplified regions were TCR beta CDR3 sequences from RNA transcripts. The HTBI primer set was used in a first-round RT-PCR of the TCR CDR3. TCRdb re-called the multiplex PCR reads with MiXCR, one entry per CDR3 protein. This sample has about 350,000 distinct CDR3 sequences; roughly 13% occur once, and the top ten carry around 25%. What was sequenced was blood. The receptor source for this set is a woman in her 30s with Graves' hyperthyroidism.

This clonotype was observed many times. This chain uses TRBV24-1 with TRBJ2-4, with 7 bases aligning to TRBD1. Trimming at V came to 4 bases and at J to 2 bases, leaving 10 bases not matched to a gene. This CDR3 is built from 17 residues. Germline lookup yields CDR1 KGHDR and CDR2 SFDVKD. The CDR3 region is CATSDFRQGGPKNIQYF. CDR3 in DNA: TGTGCCACCAGTGACTTCCGACAGGGTGGGCCCAAAAACATTCAGTACTTC.

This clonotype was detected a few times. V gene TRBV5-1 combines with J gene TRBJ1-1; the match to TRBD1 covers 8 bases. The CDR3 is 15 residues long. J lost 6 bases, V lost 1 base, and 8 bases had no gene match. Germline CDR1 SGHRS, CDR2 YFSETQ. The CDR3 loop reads CASSLTADREAEAFF. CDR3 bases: TGCGCCAGCAGCTTGACTGCGGACAGGGAAGCTGAAGCTTTCTTT.

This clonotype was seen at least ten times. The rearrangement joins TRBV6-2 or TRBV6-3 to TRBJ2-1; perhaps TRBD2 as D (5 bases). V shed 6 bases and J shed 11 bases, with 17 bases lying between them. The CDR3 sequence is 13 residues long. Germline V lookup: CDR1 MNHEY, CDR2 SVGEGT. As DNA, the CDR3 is TGTGCCAGCAGCCCAGTTGGGAGCGCCAAGCAGTTCTTC. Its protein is CASSPVGSAKQFF.

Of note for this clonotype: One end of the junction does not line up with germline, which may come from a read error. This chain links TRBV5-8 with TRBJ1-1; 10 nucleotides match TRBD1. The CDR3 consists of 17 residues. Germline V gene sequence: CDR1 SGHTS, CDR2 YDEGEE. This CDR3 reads CASSLGDRGRMNTGAFF. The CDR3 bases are TGTGCCAGCAGCTTGGGGGACAGGGGAAGGATGAACACTGGAGCTTTCTTT. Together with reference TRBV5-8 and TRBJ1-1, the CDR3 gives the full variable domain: EAGVTQSPTHLIKTRGQQATLRCSPISGHTSVYWYQQALGLGLQFLLWYDEGEERNRGNFPPRFSGRQFPNYSSELNVNALELEDSALYLCASSLGDRGRMNTGAFFGQGTRLTVV.

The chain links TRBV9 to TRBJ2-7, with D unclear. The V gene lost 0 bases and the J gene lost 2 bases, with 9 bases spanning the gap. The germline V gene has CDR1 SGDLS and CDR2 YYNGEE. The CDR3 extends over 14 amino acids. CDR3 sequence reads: CASSVGQAAYEQYF. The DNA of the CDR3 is TGTGCCAGCAGCGTAGGGCAGGCAGCCTACGAGCAGTACTTC.

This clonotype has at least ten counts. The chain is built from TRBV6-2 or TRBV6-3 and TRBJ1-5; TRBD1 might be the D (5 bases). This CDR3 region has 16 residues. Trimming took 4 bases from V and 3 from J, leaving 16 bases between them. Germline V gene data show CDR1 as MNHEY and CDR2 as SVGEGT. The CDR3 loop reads CASSSVRGSLNQPQHF. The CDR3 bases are TGTGCCAGCAGTTCCGTTCGGGGGAGTCTCAATCAGCCCCAGCATTTT.

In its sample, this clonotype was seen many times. CDR3 coding DNA: TGTGCCAGCAGTTCCCCCCGTAATTCACCCCTCCACTTT. Protein: CASSSPRNSPLHF. The chain links TRBV28 to TRBJ1-6, with D unclear. V lost 4 bases and J lost 6, with 7 bases in between. Germline V gene lookup returns CDR1 MDHEN and CDR2 SYDVKM. CDR3 size: 13 residues.

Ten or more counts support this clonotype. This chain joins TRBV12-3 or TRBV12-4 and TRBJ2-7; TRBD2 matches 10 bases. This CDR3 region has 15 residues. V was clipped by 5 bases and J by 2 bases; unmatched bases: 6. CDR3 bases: TGTGCCAGCAGTCCAAGCGGGAGGGTCGCCTACGAGCAGTACTTC. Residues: CASSPSGRVAYEQYF.

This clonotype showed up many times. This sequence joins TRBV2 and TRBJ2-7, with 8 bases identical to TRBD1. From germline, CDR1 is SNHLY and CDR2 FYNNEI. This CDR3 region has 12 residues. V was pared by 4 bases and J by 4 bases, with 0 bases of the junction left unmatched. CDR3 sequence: CASSGTGYEQYF. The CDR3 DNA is TGTGCCAGCAGTGGGACAGGGTACGAGCAGTACTTC.

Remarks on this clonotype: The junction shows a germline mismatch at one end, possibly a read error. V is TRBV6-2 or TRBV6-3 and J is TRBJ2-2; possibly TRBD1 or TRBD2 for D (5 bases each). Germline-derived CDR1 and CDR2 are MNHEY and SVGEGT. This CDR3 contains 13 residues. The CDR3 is CASTQTATGELLF. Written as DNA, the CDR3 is TGTGCCAGCACCCAGACAGCTACCGGGGAGCTGTTATTT.

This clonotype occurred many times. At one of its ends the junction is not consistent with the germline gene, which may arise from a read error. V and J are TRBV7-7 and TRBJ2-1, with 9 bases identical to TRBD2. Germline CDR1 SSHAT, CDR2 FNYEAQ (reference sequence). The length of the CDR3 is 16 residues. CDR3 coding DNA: TGTGCTAGCAGCCTCATAGCGGGAGCGTCCTACAATGAGCAGTTCTTC. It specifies CASSLIAGASYNEQFF.

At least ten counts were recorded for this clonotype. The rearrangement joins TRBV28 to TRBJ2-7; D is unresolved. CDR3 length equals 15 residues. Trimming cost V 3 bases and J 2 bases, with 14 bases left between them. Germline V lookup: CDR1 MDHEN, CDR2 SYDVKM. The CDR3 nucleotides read TGTGCCAGCAGTTTTTCCGGAGCCCGAGCCTACGAGCAGTACTTC. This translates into CASSFSGARAYEQYF.

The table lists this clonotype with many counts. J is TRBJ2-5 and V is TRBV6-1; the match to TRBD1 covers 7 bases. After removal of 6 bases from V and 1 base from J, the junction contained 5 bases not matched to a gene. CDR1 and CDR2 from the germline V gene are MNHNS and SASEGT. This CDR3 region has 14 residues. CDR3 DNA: TGTGCCAGCAGGATCACAGGGGTCCAAGAGACCCAGTACTTC. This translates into CASRITGVQETQYF.

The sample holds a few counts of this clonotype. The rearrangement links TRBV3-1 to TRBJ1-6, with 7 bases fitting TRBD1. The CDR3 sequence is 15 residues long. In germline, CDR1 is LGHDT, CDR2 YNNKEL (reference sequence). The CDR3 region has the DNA TGTGCTAGGGACCGGGACAGAGCCCATAATTCACCCCTCCACTTT. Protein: CARDRDRAHNSPLHF.

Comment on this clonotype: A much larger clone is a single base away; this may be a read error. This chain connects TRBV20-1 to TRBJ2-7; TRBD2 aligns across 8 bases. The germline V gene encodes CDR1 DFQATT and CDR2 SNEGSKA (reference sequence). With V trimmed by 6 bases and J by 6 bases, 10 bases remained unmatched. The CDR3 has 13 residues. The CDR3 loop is CSAVGAGVVEQYF. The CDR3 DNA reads TGCAGTGCAGTTGGAGCGGGAGTAGTCGAGCAGTACTTC.

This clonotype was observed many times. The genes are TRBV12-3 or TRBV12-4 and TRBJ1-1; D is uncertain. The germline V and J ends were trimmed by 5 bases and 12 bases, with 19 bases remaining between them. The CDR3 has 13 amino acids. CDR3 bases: TGTGCCAGCAGTATTAACCCGATGGTCGGGTCTTTCTTT. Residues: CASSINPMVGSFF.

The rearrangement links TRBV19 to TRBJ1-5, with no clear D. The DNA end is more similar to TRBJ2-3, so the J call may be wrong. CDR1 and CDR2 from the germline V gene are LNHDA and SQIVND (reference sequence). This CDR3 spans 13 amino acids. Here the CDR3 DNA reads TGTGCCAGTAGTATTGGAGCCAGCCAGCCCCAGTATTTT. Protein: CASSIGASQPQYF.

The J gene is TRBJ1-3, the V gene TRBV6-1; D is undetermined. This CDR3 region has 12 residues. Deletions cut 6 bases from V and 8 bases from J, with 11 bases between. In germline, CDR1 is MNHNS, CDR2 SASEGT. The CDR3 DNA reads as TGTGCCAGCAGCCCTTCCTATTACACCATATATTTT. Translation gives CASSPSYYTIYF.